A selection of T cell receptor beta chains follows, all from one sample in a study of T cell changes during pregnancy in multiple sclerosis. The repertoire was sequenced with immunoSEQ multiplex PCR; TCRdb's copy has only in-frame clones and lacks some. The profile shows tens of thousands of clones, 65% to 90% of them singletons. The specimen comprised CD4+ T cells from peripheral blood mononuclear cells, sampled in the first trimester of pregnancy. Every receptor here comes from a female donor in good health, enrolled as a control in a pregnancy study. CDR3s include the opening cysteine and the closing phenylalanine or tryptophan. The D gene is left open where the match is weak. Size values are once, few and many counts, or a class for expanded clones, and some rows have none.

CDR3nt	CDR3aa	d_gene	v_gene	j_gene	abundance
TGCGCCAGCAGCCCGGGACCGGGAGGACTTGAGGCTTTCTTT	CASSPGPGGLEAFF	-	TRBV5-1	TRBJ1-1	-
TGCGCCAGCAGTTTCAGGGATCCCCCAGATACGCAGTATTTT	CASSFRDPPDTQYF	-	TRBV10-2	TRBJ2-3	few
TGTGCCAGCAGCTTGGGCAGCCAAGAGACCCAGTACTTC	CASSLGSQETQYF	-	TRBV5-5	TRBJ2-5	-
TGTGCCAGCAGCAAAGGGTGCCGGGGTAGCAATCAGCCCCAGCATTTT	CASSKGCRGSNQPQHF	-	TRBV21-1	TRBJ1-5	-
TGTGCCAGCAGCCCCCCGGGGGGTTACAATGAGCAGTTCTTC	CASSPPGGYNEQFF	TRBD2	TRBV27	TRBJ2-1	-
TGTGCCAGCAGTTCACCCTGGACAGGGAACTATGGCTACACCTTC	CASSSPWTGNYGYTF	TRBD1	TRBV28	TRBJ1-2	-
TGTGCCAGCAGCTCCCGGGGGGGTTACGAGCAGTACTTC	CASSSRGGYEQYF	TRBD2	TRBV7-8	TRBJ2-7	-
TGTGCCAGCAGCTTAAACAGGGGAGAGACCCAGTACTTC	CASSLNRGETQYF	TRBD1	TRBV7-2	TRBJ2-5	-
TGTGCCAGCACGGAAGGTATGGGACTAGCGGGAGCGGTAGAGCAGTACTTC	CASTEGMGLAGAVEQYF	TRBD2	TRBV28	TRBJ2-7	-
TGCGCCAGCAGCTTGGTCGGGAGTACAAACTACAATGAGCAGTTCTTC	CASSLVGSTNYNEQFF	-	TRBV5-1	TRBJ2-1	-
TGTGCCAGCAGCTTAGCGCGGGGGACCCGTAACTATGGCTACACCTTC	CASSLARGTRNYGYTF	-	TRBV7-2	TRBJ1-2	-
TGCGCCAGCAGCCAAGGCCTAGGGGCCTTAGCCCATGGCTACACCTTC	CASSQGLGALAHGYTF	-	TRBV4-3	TRBJ1-2	-
TGTGCCACCAGCAGAGTATCCCCCAGGGGGGACTATGGCTACACCTTC	CATSRVSPRGDYGYTF	TRBD1	TRBV15	TRBJ1-2	medium-sized
TGTGCCAGAAGCTTCACCCGGACAGTTCCTTTCTACGAGCAGTACTTC	CARSFTRTVPFYEQYF	-	TRBV5-3	TRBJ2-7	-
TGTGCCAGCAGGGGAGAAATCGGGACAGTTCGCGATGAGGACACCTTC	CASRGEIGTVRDEDTF	TRBD1	TRBV19	TRBJ1-2	-
TGTGCCAGCTCACCACCCCAGGGTGGCTATGGCTACACCTTC	CASSPPQGGYGYTF	-	TRBV18	TRBJ1-2	-
TGCGCCAGCCGAAAGGACAGTTCAGATACGCAGTATTTT	CASRKDSSDTQYF	-	TRBV5-1	TRBJ2-3	-
TGTGCCAGTAGTATAGACCGATCGGGGTTCCAGCCCCAGCATTTT	CASSIDRSGFQPQHF	-	TRBV19	TRBJ1-5	-
TGTGCCAGCTCACCACAGCAGGGATATTACTATGGCTACACCTTC	CASSPQQGYYYGYTF	-	TRBV18	TRBJ1-2	-
TGTGCCAGCTCACCGTCAATTCGGGGCACTGAAGCTTTCTTT	CASSPSIRGTEAFF	-	TRBV18	TRBJ1-1	-
TGTGCCAGCGGGGGGACAGTTGTTCCCGAAGCTTTCTTT	CASGGTVVPEAFF	TRBD1	TRBV11-1	TRBJ1-1	-
TGCGCCAGCAGCCAAGGGGACAGGGGCAGGGGCTACACCTTC	CASSQGDRGRGYTF	TRBD1	TRBV4-3	TRBJ1-2	few
TGTGCCAGCAGCGTAGGGAAGGCGGGGGGGCGAGAGACCCAGTACTTC	CASSVGKAGGRETQYF	TRBD2	TRBV9	TRBJ2-5	once
TGCGCCAGCAGCCAAGCGGGGGGTTCCTACGAGCAGTACTTC	CASSQAGGSYEQYF	TRBD2	TRBV4-3	TRBJ2-7	-
TGTGCCAGCAGCCCGGGGGAATTCGACTATGGCTACACCTTC	CASSPGEFDYGYTF	-	TRBV5-4	TRBJ1-2	-
TGTGCCAGCAGCTCTGACTATGGGTACGAGCAGTACTTC	CASSSDYGYEQYF	-	TRBV6-5	TRBJ2-7	-
TGTGCCAGCAGTTTACCGACAGACCCGGAGAACTCCTACGAGCAGTACTTC	CASSLPTDPENSYEQYF	-	TRBV5-6	TRBJ2-7	-
TGTGCCAGCAGTGAATCGAGCGGGAGTGGACAAGAGACCCAGTACTTC	CASSESSGSGQETQYF	TRBD2	TRBV6-1	TRBJ2-5	-
TGTGCCAGCAGCCCGAGGGCGGACAGGGGCAATTCACCCCTCCACTTT	CASSPRADRGNSPLHF	TRBD1	TRBV11-2	TRBJ1-6	-
TGTGCCAGAAGTTTAGAGACAGATTACGAGCAGTACTTC	CARSLETDYEQYF	-	TRBV5-3	TRBJ2-7	-
TGTGCCAGCAGCTCACAAGGAGGGGTAGGAGAGCAGTACTTC	CASSSQGGVGEQYF	-	TRBV7-3	TRBJ2-7	-
TGTGCCATCAAGGGGGGGACTAGCGAGTCCGGGGAGCTGTTTTTT	CAIKGGTSESGELFF	TRBD2	TRBV10-3	TRBJ2-2	medium-sized
TGTGCCAGCAGCCAAGCTACAGGGGTCTGGGGAGAGACCCAGTACTTC	CASSQATGVWGETQYF	TRBD1	TRBV14	TRBJ2-5	-
TGTGCCAGCAGCTCCTCAGCGGGGGCTAGCACAGATACGCAGTATTTT	CASSSSAGASTDTQYF	TRBD2	TRBV13	TRBJ2-3	-
TGTGCCAGCAGCTCGAACGCAGCCACCGGGGAGACCCAGTACTTC	CASSSNAATGETQYF	-	TRBV7-3	TRBJ2-5	-
TGCGCCAGCAGCCAATCGCCTGGGACTAGCATCGACGAGCAGTACTTC	CASSQSPGTSIDEQYF	TRBD2	TRBV4-1	TRBJ2-7	few
TGTGCTAGTGGTTTGGTACTGACAGGGCCTGGAAACACCATATATTTT	CASGLVLTGPGNTIYF	TRBD1	TRBV12-5	TRBJ1-3	-
TGTGCCATCAGTGAGCGGCCAGGGGGAGGTGAAGCTTTCTTT	CAISERPGGGEAFF	TRBD1	TRBV10-3	TRBJ1-1	-
TGTGCCAGCAGCTTAGCCGCCCCGTCCGGGGAGACCCAGTACTTC	CASSLAAPSGETQYF	-	TRBV7-9	TRBJ2-5	-
TGTGCCAGCAGCGTGACAGGGAGTGGGTACGAGCAGTACTTC	CASSVTGSGYEQYF	TRBD1	TRBV9	TRBJ2-7	-
TGTGCCAGCAGCCCGACTAGCGGGGGGGTAATTAGCACAGATACGCAGTATTTT	CASSPTSGGVISTDTQYF	TRBD2	TRBV5-6	TRBJ2-3	-
TGTGCCAGCAGCCCGAGCAGGGGCAGCACAGATACGCAGTATTTT	CASSPSRGSTDTQYF	-	TRBV5-5	TRBJ2-3	-
TGTGCCAGCAGCTTCCAGGACAGGCCCTACAATGAGCAGTTCTTC	CASSFQDRPYNEQFF	TRBD1	TRBV7-2	TRBJ2-1	-
TGTGCCAGCAGCGAGAGGGGGCGGGGGGGCACCGGGGAGCTGTTTTTT	CASSERGRGGTGELFF	TRBD2	TRBV9	TRBJ2-2	-
TGTGCCAGCAGCGTAGACCTACGGGACACCATATATTTT	CASSVDLRDTIYF	-	TRBV9	TRBJ1-3	-
TGTGCCAGCAGTCCCGCAAACAGGGGGGACTATGGCTACACCTTC	CASSPANRGDYGYTF	TRBD1	TRBV25-1	TRBJ1-2	-
TGCGCCAGCAGCCAAGGGACTAGCGGAGTCACAGATACGCAGTATTTT	CASSQGTSGVTDTQYF	TRBD2	TRBV4-1	TRBJ2-3	-
TGTGCCAGCGGTCCCCGTAGCGGGAGATCCACCGGGGAGCTGTTTTTT	CASGPRSGRSTGELFF	TRBD2	TRBV27	TRBJ2-2	-
TGCAGCGCAGGACAGGGAGGATTCACTGAAGCTTTCTTT	CSAGQGGFTEAFF	TRBD1	TRBV29-1	TRBJ1-1	few
TGTGCCAGCAGCGTAGGAGGGACTAGCGGGGGGCCATGGACAGATACGCAGTATTTT	CASSVGGTSGGPWTDTQYF	TRBD2	TRBV9	TRBJ2-3	-
TGTGCCAGCAACCCGGGGGGGTTTTGGGATTACGAGCAGTACTTC	CASNPGGFWDYEQYF	TRBD2	TRBV11-2	TRBJ2-7	-
TGTGCCAGCAGCTTAGGACCGGCACAGTCTATAAGTGGGGAGCTGTTTTTT	CASSLGPAQSISGELFF	-	TRBV11-3	TRBJ2-2	-
TGTGCCAGCAGCCCCCACAGGGTGGGGAGCACAGATACGCAGTATTTT	CASSPHRVGSTDTQYF	-	TRBV7-8	TRBJ2-3	-
TGTGCCAGCAACTTGGGACAGGGGGACTACACCTTC	CASNLGQGDYTF	TRBD1	TRBV7-3	TRBJ1-2	-